These T cell receptor beta chains were read from a single sample in a study of T cell responses to AZD1222 COVID-19 vaccine. The method was immunoSEQ multiplex PCR; TCRdb's version includes in-frame clones alone and lacks a portion of them. The table shows roughly 160,000 clones, with just under 95% occurring only once. Source: peripheral blood, taken on day 0 of AZD1222 vaccination. These receptors came from an adult in good health. The conserved cysteine and the conserved F or W are not part of the CDR3 here. Each record gives: clone size, V gene, CDR3 protein. Clone size appears in some rows only: once, few, many, or a class for an expanded clone.

.	TRBV7-6	ASSFRGDSGNTIY
.	TRBV12-3/TRBV12-4	ASSLRGDQY
.	TRBV19	ASSITSGSLQF
once	TRBV1	TSSQEVQGGTEAF
.	TRBV5-4	ASSAGTTSSTDTQY
.	TRBV5-4	ASSFPTRTSGGNEQY
.	TRBV5-6	ASSFGRSGANVLT
.	TRBV7-2	ASSSGLWDEQF
.	TRBV5-6	ASSLLGQPDTQY
.	TRBV5-1	ASSLRASGVYNEQF
.	TRBV5-1	ASSLGTNQPQH
once	TRBV28	ASSPRDRVAKNIQY
few	TRBV29-1	SVVEILAF
.	TRBV4-1	ASSQVDREVTEAF
once	TRBV6-2/TRBV6-3	ASSYSPPNEQY
.	TRBV4-2	ASSQKKEQF
.	TRBV12-3/TRBV12-4	ASHAYNEQF
.	TRBV19	ASSTRGRSYNEQF
.	TRBV27	ASSLDRGNEAF
.	TRBV27	ASSLSTGGPSYEQY
.	TRBV21-1	ASSKGVAERTDTQY
.	TRBV15	ATSRERGGRGEQY
.	TRBV12-3/TRBV12-4	ASSLYRNSPLH
.	TRBV7-2	ASTHLTPRLPNSGNTIY
.	TRBV29-1	STPSAGGETQY
.	TRBV21-1	ASSKARYQRYSNQPQH
.	TRBV12-3/TRBV12-4	ASSLLLYEQY
.	TRBV9	ASSPSTTDTQY
.	TRBV6-5	ASSPGTANTEAF
.	TRBV4-1	ASSPSQLKGDTEAF
.	TRBV6-2/TRBV6-3	ASTPTGSGSPQH
once	TRBV20-1	SARDPEN
.	TRBV4-1	ASSQASGTVPQH
.	TRBV7-2	ASSLGPGGLYGYT
once	TRBV4-1	ASSQGPIGGAAGELF
.	TRBV5-4	ASSLSGGAYEQY
.	TRBV30	AWRGQGTYNSPLH
few	TRBV7-9	ASSPGTSGETQY
.	TRBV3-1/TRBV3-2	ASSPKHGGIYGYT
.	TRBV11-3	ASSHSGRASNGELF
.	TRBV7-9	ASSLGASMNTEAF
.	TRBV11-2	ASSPDRVYEQY
.	TRBV6-1	ASSEWNRVGNTIY
.	TRBV19	ASSGGMINEQF